These 26 T cell receptor beta chains originate from one sample sequenced in a study of human T cells and chemical hapten exposure. The time point here: pre-sensitization, week 0. Specified treatment: therapeutic diphenylcyclopropenone sensitization with weekly scalp DPC. TCRdb analysed the RACE reads with MiXCR anew, one entry per CDR3 protein. Among 300,000 to 400,000 distinct CDR3 sequences, 5.1% were seen once, and the ten largest hold 2% to 3%. The sequencing used whole blood, collected in connection with sensitization to the hapten diphenylcyclopropenone (DPC). The receptor set was obtained from a woman in her 50s with alopecia areata. Some clones in this sample may be carry-over from other donors' samples.

The chain combines TRBV7-2 with TRBJ1-1; 7 bases map to TRBD1. The CDR3 is 13 amino acids. The germline CDR1 and CDR2 sequences are SGHTA and FQGNSA. The trim removed 6 bases at V and 6 bases at J, leaving 7 bases unmatched. CDR3 residues: CASRLTGAPEAFF. The CDR3 DNA follows: TGTGCCAGCAGACTTACAGGGGCTCCTGAAGCTTTCTTT.

This clonotype was counted ten times or more. The CDR3, as DNA: TGTGCCAGCAGTTGGGGACAGGGGACCACTGAAGCTTTCTTT. Its protein product is CASSWGQGTTEAFF. The chain couples TRBV27 to TRBJ1-1; 10 bases map to TRBD1. The junction had 3 bases not matched to a gene; V was cut back by 4 bases and J by 4 bases. Germline V gene data show CDR1 as MNHEY and CDR2 as SMNVEV (reference sequence). The CDR3 extends over 14 amino acids.

This clonotype was seen ten or more times. V and J are TRBV7-2 and TRBJ2-1, with 15 bases matching TRBD2. The CDR3 extends over 16 amino acids. V lost 5 bases and J lost 10; bases outside the gene matches: 9. CDR1 SGHTA and CDR2 FQGNSA come from the germline V gene. CDR3 loop: CASSPRTSGRAREQFF. The DNA for the CDR3 is TGTGCCAGCAGCCCCCGGACTAGCGGGAGGGCCAGGGAGCAGTTCTTC. The full variable domain, its missing parts supplied by reference TRBV7-2 and TRBJ2-1, is GAGVSQSPSNKVTEKGKDVELRCDPISGHTALYWYRQSLGQGLEFLIYFQGNSAPDKSGLPSDRFSAERTGGSVSTLTIQRTQQEDSAVYLCASSPRTSGRAREQFFGPGTRLTVL.

This clonotype was counted many times. The chain joins TRBV6-6 to TRBJ2-7; D is uncertain. Germline lookup yields CDR1 MNHNY and CDR2 SVGAGI (reference sequence). CDR3 length: 12 residues. Trimming left V 2 bases short and J 4 bases short, with 6 bases between. CDR3 in amino acids: CASSYLKYEQYF. CDR3 coding DNA: TGTGCCAGCAGTTACCTTAAATACGAGCAGTACTTC.

This clonotype was picked up a small number of times. The rearrangement links TRBV4-1 to TRBJ1-1; D is undetermined. The ends were cut back, 4 bases at V and 4 bases at J, with 19 bases in the middle. Germline assignment: CDR1 MGHRA and CDR2 YSYEKL. The CDR3 runs 16 residues. CDR3 in amino acids: CASSPPPTHRATEAFF. The CDR3 region has the DNA TGCGCCAGCAGCCCACCCCCGACACACCGGGCCACTGAAGCTTTCTTT.

A few counts support this clonotype. This chain links TRBV6-6 with TRBJ1-1; no clear D. The germline gives CDR1 MNHNY, CDR2 SVGAGI (reference sequence). CDR3 size: 17 residues. V dropped 4 bases and J dropped 6 bases, with 24 bases sitting between them. CDR3 sequence reads: CASSSPKLPNPQPEAFF. The CDR3 DNA is TGTGCCAGCAGTTCCCCGAAACTGCCTAACCCTCAGCCTGAAGCTTTCTTT.

There are many counts of this clonotype. This chain connects TRBV29-1 to TRBJ2-4; D unclear. The germline gives CDR1 SQVTM, CDR2 ANQGSEA. Trimming took off 2 bases at V and 1 base at J, with 9 bases between the two ends. The CDR3 sequence is 14 residues long. The chain's CDR3 is CSVERWKAKNIQYF. For the CDR3, the DNA is TGCAGCGTTGAAAGGTGGAAGGCCAAAAACATTCAGTACTTC.

The rearrangement uses TRBV13 and TRBJ2-7, with TRBD2 matching over 8 bases. Germline lookup yields CDR1 PRHDT and CDR2 FYEKMQ (reference sequence). J was trimmed by 2 bases and V by 5 bases; bases with no gene match: 5. The CDR3 sequence is 14 residues long. In DNA form, the CDR3 reads TGTGCCAGCAGCGGGGTCGGGAGGGCCTACGAGCAGTACTTC. This gives the protein CASSGVGRAYEQYF.

This clonotype was observed a few times. The chain recombines TRBV5-6 with TRBJ1-1; 12 positions agree with TRBD1. Germline assignment: CDR1 SGHDT and CDR2 YYEEEE. Germline trimming cut 4 bases from V and 0 bases from J; bases unmatched to any gene: 10. This CDR3 is 18 amino acids long. The CDR3 DNA is TGTGCCAGCAGCAGCACCGGGACAGGGGGCCGGATGAACACTGAAGCTTTCTTT. Translating gives CASSSTGTGGRMNTEAFF. The full variable domain, with the rest looked up from reference TRBV5-6 and TRBJ1-1, is DAGVTQSPTHLIKTRGQQVTLRCSPKSGHDTVSWYQQALGQGPQFIFQYYEEEERQRGNFPDRFSGHQFPNYSSELNVNALLLGDSALYLCASSSTGTGGRMNTEAFFGQGTRLTVV.

There are a few counts of this clonotype. CDR3: CASSLVRAEDTQYF. The CDR3 DNA sequence: TGCGCCAGCAGCTTGGTTAGGGCAGAAGATACGCAGTATTTT. The chain employs TRBV5-1 and TRBJ2-3; D gene uncertain. The CDR3 contains 14 residues. Germline V gene lookup returns CDR1 SGHRS and CDR2 YFSETQ. V lost 0 bases and J 5 bases, leaving 10 bases between the germline ends.

This clonotype has a count of ten or more. The genes are TRBV7-2 and TRBJ2-1, with 10 nucleotides matching TRBD2. Germline V gene sequence: CDR1 SGHTA, CDR2 FQGNSA. Trimming removed 5 bases from V and 3 bases from J; junction bases left unmatched: 13. The CDR3 loop spans 18 amino acids. The CDR3 nucleotides read TGTGCCAGCAGCCGGCGGGGTAGCGGGAGGCTGTTCTACAATGAGCAGTTCTTC. Its translation: CASSRRGSGRLFYNEQFF.

The chain combines TRBV12-3 or TRBV12-4 with TRBJ1-4; D is possibly TRBD1 (6 bases). Trimming took 6 bases from V and 13 from J, leaving 21 bases between them. The CDR3 totals 14 residues. CDR3 in amino acids: CASSLSGALGRLFF. The CDR3 nucleotides are TGTGCCAGCAGCCTATCAGGGGCCTTGGGGCGACTGTTTTTT.

This chain links TRBV5-1 with TRBJ2-5; tentatively, D is TRBD2 (6 bases). Trimming removed 1 base from V and 2 bases from J, with 9 bases in between. The CDR3 has 14 amino acids. The germline V gene has CDR1 SGHRS and CDR2 YFSETQ. The CDR3 spells CASSLSLAQETQYF. The DNA for the CDR3 is TGCGCCAGCAGCTTGTCACTAGCTCAAGAGACCCAGTACTTC.

The chain has TRBV6-5 and TRBJ1-1; no definite D call. Germline CDR1 and CDR2: MNHEY and SVGAGI. Between the trimmed V and J ends, which lost 5 bases and 1 base, there was a span of 14 bases. The length of the CDR3 is 15 residues. The CDR3 loop reads CASSVNRQPNTEAFF. The CDR3 region has the DNA TGTGCCAGCAGTGTAAATCGGCAGCCGAACACTGAAGCTTTCTTT.

This clonotype was found a few times. The chain links TRBV6-1 to TRBJ2-1; D unclear. The CDR3 has 12 amino acids. Deletions cut 1 base from V and 6 bases from J, with 4 bases between. Germline V gene lookup returns CDR1 MNHNS and CDR2 SASEGT. Written as DNA, the CDR3 is TGTGCCAGCAGTGAAGGGGTCAATGAGCAGTTCTTC. This translates into CASSEGVNEQFF.

The table lists this clonotype with many counts. The chain has TRBV7-9 and TRBJ1-4; D uncertain. This CDR3 region has 13 residues. CDR1 is SEHNR, CDR2 FQNEAQ, per germline (reference sequence). Between the trimmed V and J ends, which lost 3 bases and 8 bases, there was a span of 10 bases. In nucleotides, the CDR3 is TGTGCCAGCAGCTTTAGGACGAAGGAAAAACTGTTTTTT. Its translation: CASSFRTKEKLFF.

V and J are TRBV6-5 and TRBJ2-7; TRBD1 is a possible D gene (6 bases). V lost 0 bases and J lost 5, with 11 bases in between. The CDR3 extends over 14 amino acids. Germline CDR1 MNHEY, CDR2 SVGAGI. The CDR3 reads CASSYSSGDHEQYF. As DNA, the CDR3 is TGTGCCAGCAGTTACTCCTCAGGGGACCACGAGCAGTACTTC.

This clonotype was observed many times. The gene calls are TRBV5-1 and TRBJ2-5, with D perhaps TRBD1 or TRBD2 (7 bases each). V was cut by 3 bases and J by 4 bases, with 13 bases left in between. CDR3 size: 14 residues. Germline V lookup: CDR1 SGHRS, CDR2 YFSETQ. CDR3 residues: CASSSQGGIETQYF. The CDR3 nucleotides read TGCGCCAGCAGCTCCCAGGGGGGGATAGAGACCCAGTACTTC. Based on the CDR3 plus reference TRBV5-1 and TRBJ2-5, the full variable domain is KAGVTQTPRYLIKTRGQQVTLSCSPISGHRSVSWYQQTPGQGLQFLFEYFSETQRNKGNFPGRFSGRQFSNSRSEMNVSTLELGDSALYLCASSSQGGIETQYFGPGTRLLVL.

This clonotype turned up a few times. The rearrangement links TRBV5-1 to TRBJ1-1; D gene uncertain. The CDR3 runs 15 residues. Trimming took off 0 bases at V and 4 bases at J, with 13 bases between the two ends. Germline loops: CDR1 SGHRS, CDR2 YFSETQ. The CDR3 region is CASSLGGGELTEAFF. The DNA for the CDR3 is TGCGCCAGCAGCTTGGGAGGAGGAGAACTCACTGAAGCTTTCTTT.

This clonotype was detected many times. This chain connects TRBV6-2 or TRBV6-3 to TRBJ2-5, with D unresolved. Germline V gene data show CDR1 as MNHEY and CDR2 as SVGEGT. The ends were cut back, 5 bases at V and 5 bases at J, with 12 bases in the middle. CDR3 length equals 13 residues. For the CDR3, the DNA is TGTGCCAGCAGTACAGACGGCTCGGAGACCCAGTACTTC. As protein: CASSTDGSETQYF.

At least ten counts were recorded for this clonotype. The genes are TRBV6-2 or TRBV6-3 and TRBJ2-7, with D maybe TRBD1 (6 bases). CDR1 is MNHEY, CDR2 SVGEGT, per germline. Between the trimmed V and J ends, which lost 6 bases and 0 bases, there was a span of 15 bases. This CDR3 is 15 amino acids long. The CDR3 nucleotides are TGTGCCAGCAGCCGACCGGACAGCAGCTCCTACGAGCAGTACTTC. Protein: CASSRPDSSSYEQYF.

This clonotype showed up just a few times. The chain combines TRBV25-1 with TRBJ1-1; D is unclear. The CDR3 covers 14 residues. V gave up 1 base and J gave up 4 bases, with 10 bases separating them. The germline V gene has CDR1 MGHDK and CDR2 SYGVNS. CDR3 nucleotides: TGTGCCAGCAGTGAATTAAGCAATCCCACTGAAGCTTTCTTT. Translating it yields CASSELSNPTEAFF.

J is TRBJ1-1 and V is TRBV2, with D possibly TRBD1 on 5 matching bases. CDR3 length: 17 residues. Trimming removed 7 bases at V and 4 bases at J, with 25 bases between. Germline CDR1 reads SNHLY; CDR2 reads FYNNEI. The CDR3 DNA sequence: TGTGCCAGCACCCGAAATACGGCGGGAAGGAGGGGCACTGAAGCTTTCTTT. This sequence encodes CASTRNTAGRRGTEAFF.

The chain couples TRBV5-5 to TRBJ1-6; 7 nucleotides agree with TRBD1. The CDR3 has 16 residues. Per the germline V gene, CDR1 is SGHKS and CDR2 is YYEKEE (reference sequence). V shed 5 bases and J 3 bases; nucleotides not matched to a gene: 8. CDR3 loop: CASSQLRDSYNSPLHF. The CDR3 DNA reads TGTGCCAGCAGTCAACTCCGGGACAGCTATAATTCACCCCTCCACTTT.

This clonotype was picked up many times. V is TRBV6-5 and J is TRBJ2-2; TRBD2 aligns across 12 bases. This CDR3 is 15 amino acids long. CDR1 is MNHEY and CDR2 is SVGAGI in the germline V gene. The J segment lost 5 bases and the V segment lost 5 bases, leaving 3 bases of the junction unmatched. The CDR3 loop reads CASSRLAGETGELFF. CDR3 DNA sequence: TGTGCCAGCAGTAGACTAGCGGGGGAGACCGGGGAGCTGTTTTTT.

The rearrangement links TRBV27 to TRBJ2-4, with D tentatively TRBD1 or TRBD2 (5 bases each). Germline loops: CDR1 MNHEY, CDR2 SMNVEV (reference sequence). V was clipped by 1 base and J by 2 bases, with 9 bases between them. The CDR3 is 15 amino acids. CDR3 DNA sequence: TGTGCCAGCAGTTTATATAAGGGACCCAAAAACATTCAGTACTTC. Translation gives CASSLYKGPKNIQYF.